Shown below are 6 T cell receptor beta chains from a single sample sequenced in a study of shared clonotypes between healthy human individuals. This table comes from immunoSEQ multiplex PCR, and its TCRdb copy is limited to in-frame clones, with some not included. In the table there are hundreds of thousands of clones, around 67% of which are singletons. The source material was memory CD4+ T cells sorted from blood. Subset: CD45RA-negative fraction. These receptor sequences come from a woman in her 30s in good health.

This rearrangement joins TRBV7-3 to TRBJ2-7; 10 bases agree with TRBD2. V shed 5 bases, J shed 4 bases, and the junction held 5 bases outside the gene matches. The CDR3 is 14 residues long. Germline CDR1 is SGHTA and CDR2 is FQGTGA. The CDR3, as DNA: TGTGCCAGCAGCCCCACTAGCGGGGAGTACGAGCAGTACTTC. It encodes CASSPTSGEYEQYF.

This rearrangement joins TRBV7-9 to TRBJ2-3, with 9 bases that match TRBD1. V trimming: 3 bases; J trimming: 6 bases; junction bases outside the gene matches: 10. Germline V CDR1 and CDR2: SEHNR, FQNEAQ (reference sequence). The CDR3 length is 16 residues. The CDR3: CASSFRVTGGYDTQYF. The CDR3 DNA follows: TGTGCCAGCAGCTTTAGGGTGACAGGGGGATATGATACGCAGTATTTT.

J is TRBJ2-1 and V is TRBV7-9, with D maybe TRBD2 (5 bases). Between the trimmed V and J ends, which lost 2 bases and 1 base, there was a span of 12 bases. CDR3 length equals 16 residues. Germline CDR1 SEHNR, CDR2 FQNEAQ (reference sequence). The CDR3 protein is CASSLIRGRSYNEQFF. As DNA, the CDR3 is TGTGCCAGCAGCTTAATTCGGGGAAGGTCCTACAATGAGCAGTTCTTC.

The CDR3 DNA reads as TGCGCCAGCAGAACTAGCGGGAGAAACAATGAGCAGTTCTTC. Translation: CASRTSGRNNEQFF. The V call is TRBV10-2, the J call TRBJ2-1; 11 nucleotides align to TRBD2. The germline V gene has CDR1 WSHSY and CDR2 SAAADI. Unmatched junction bases numbered 3, after V lost 6 bases and J lost 5 bases. The CDR3 contains 14 residues.

This clone was observed a few times. The chain employs TRBV7-2 and TRBJ2-3, with D possibly being TRBD1 or TRBD2 (6 bases each). Trimming took 3 bases from V and 0 from J, leaving 10 bases between them. The CDR3 loop spans 15 amino acids. Germline V gives CDR1 SGHTA, CDR2 FQGNSA. DNA of the CDR3: TGTGCCAGCAGCTTGTGGGGGGCTAGCACAGATACGCAGTATTTT. Translation gives CASSLWGASTDTQYF.

This rearrangement joins TRBV27 to TRBJ2-1, with D possibly matching TRBD1 (6 bases). With 1 base removed from V and 0 bases from J, the gap between germline ends came to 13 bases. CDR3 length: 17 amino acids. CDR1 and CDR2 from the germline V gene are MNHEY and SMNVEV (reference sequence). The CDR3 nucleotides are TGTGCCAGCAGTTTATTTTGGCAGGGGCTCTCCTACAATGAGCAGTTCTTC. It translates to CASSLFWQGLSYNEQFF.